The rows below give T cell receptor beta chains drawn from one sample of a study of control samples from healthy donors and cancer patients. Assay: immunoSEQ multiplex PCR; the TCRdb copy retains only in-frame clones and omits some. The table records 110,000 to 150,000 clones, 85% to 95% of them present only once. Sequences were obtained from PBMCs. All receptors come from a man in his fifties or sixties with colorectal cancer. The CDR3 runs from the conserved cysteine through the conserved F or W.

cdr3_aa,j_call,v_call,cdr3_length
CASLAVEGQPQHF,TRBJ1-5,TRBV6-5,13
CASTREGGAPYEQYF,TRBJ2-7,TRBV3-1/TRBV3-2,15
CASSPGQGQEKLFF,TRBJ1-4,TRBV5-1,14
CASSTQGNFGYTF,TRBJ1-2,TRBV7-2,13
CASSPWGANYGYTF,TRBJ1-2,TRBV9,14
CASSLAGGGNNSPLHF,TRBJ1-6,TRBV3-1/TRBV3-2,16
CASSLSGTGGPYGYTF,TRBJ1-2,TRBV27,16
CACSTSAYEQYF,TRBJ2-7,TRBV30,12
CASSEALQGGNTIYF,TRBJ1-3,TRBV6-1,15
CASSPGAGADNEQFF,TRBJ2-1,TRBV6-2/TRBV6-3,15